This TCR beta chain was retrieved from a study of beta chain features in type 1 diabetes. The investigators reverse transcribed all of the isolated RNA, so they sequenced expressed TCRB transcripts. TCRdb's copy holds only in-frame clones and misses some; the assay was immunoSEQ multiplex PCR. The table includes a few hundred thousand clones, around a fifth detected once. CDR3 size: 16 residues. In its sample, this clone was seen a few times. The sample comprised naive CD4+ T cells from blood. This TCR derives from a woman aged 18-35 years in good health. The V gene is TRBV21-1, the J gene TRBJ1-6; the table's D call of TRBD1 was not tested on the DNA. TRBV21-1 is listed as a pseudogene. The DNA for the CDR3 is TGTGCCAGCAGCACCACAGGGGGCGACTATAATTCACCCCTCCACTTT. Encoded protein: CASSTTGGDYNSPLHF.